The 27 T cell receptor beta chains in this list originate from one sample, sequenced in a study of naive and memory T cell subsets. A UMI-containing oligonucleotide was joined by 3' ligation to the TCR cDNA template. Four PCR rounds used nested alpha and beta constant region primers plus the SP2 primer. One entry per CDR3 protein, called by TCRdb with MiXCR from the 5' RACE reads. Found here are tens of thousands of distinct CDR3 sequences, 7.2% of them singletons; the top ten hold 9% to 10%. These TCRs come from a male donor in good health.

The CDR3 is CASSPGSTDEEQYF. The CDR3 DNA follows: TGCGCCAGCAGCCCGGGCAGTACAGACGAGGAGCAGTACTTC. The J gene is TRBJ2-7, the V gene TRBV5-1; D not resolved. CDR1 and CDR2 (germline): SGHRS, YFSETQ. V was shortened by 4 bases and J by 7 bases, with 18 bases between the two germline ends. The CDR3 is made up of 14 amino acids.

The chain is built from TRBV12-3 or TRBV12-4 and TRBJ2-2; D assignment may be TRBD1 or TRBD2 (5 bases each). This CDR3 comprises 15 residues. V lost 10 bases and J 4 bases, leaving 19 bases between the germline ends. The CDR3 loop reads CATATEGRGTGELFF. In nucleotides, the CDR3 is TGTGCCACCGCGACTGAGGGGCGCGGCACCGGGGAGCTGTTTTTT.

This chain connects TRBV11-2 to TRBJ2-1; TRBD2 is a possible D gene (5 bases). Per the germline V gene, CDR1 is SGHAT and CDR2 is FQNNGV. The CDR3 is 15 amino acids. V was shortened by 0 bases and J by 5 bases, with 11 bases between the two germline ends. DNA for the CDR3: TGTGCCAGCAGCTTAGATCCGGGAACAAACAATGAGCAGTTCTTC. It translates to CASSLDPGTNNEQFF.

This clonotype has just a few counts. V is TRBV10-3 and J is TRBJ2-5; D remains ambiguous. Germline loops: CDR1 ENHRY, CDR2 SYGVKD. CDR3 length: 13 residues. Trimming removed 3 bases from V and 4 bases from J, with 9 bases in between. The CDR3 DNA sequence: TGTGCCATCAGTGACCTACCCTCAGAGACCCAGTACTTC. It yields the protein CAISDLPSETQYF.

This chain links TRBV3-1 with TRBJ2-5; 9 bases align to TRBD2. V shed 1 base and J 5 bases; nucleotides not matched to a gene: 8. CDR1 and CDR2 (germline): LGHDT, YNNKEL (reference sequence). The CDR3 has 16 amino acids. The CDR3 DNA follows: TGTGCCAGCAGCCAAGTTGCGGGAGGGCCGAGTGAGACCCAGTACTTC. This gives the protein CASSQVAGGPSETQYF.

This clonotype was observed a few times. This chain joins TRBV6-6 and TRBJ1-6, with D perhaps TRBD1 (5 bases). From germline, CDR1 is MNHNY and CDR2 SVGAGI (reference sequence). CDR3 length: 16 residues. The V gene lost 5 bases and the J gene lost 5 bases, with 16 bases spanning the gap. DNA for the CDR3: TGTGCCAGCAGTGCCCGAACCGGACATGATAATTCACCCCTCCACTTT. Amino acids: CASSARTGHDNSPLHF.

This clonotype came up many times. V gene TRBV29-1 combines with J gene TRBJ1-2, with TRBD1 as a possible D gene (5 bases). The CDR3 is 15 residues long. V shed 2 bases and J shed 1 base, with 14 bases lying between them. Germline loops: CDR1 SQVTM, CDR2 ANQGSEA. CDR3 nucleotide sequence: TGCAGCGTTGAACTCGAAGGGGCTCTTAACTATGGCTACACCTTC. Translation gives CSVELEGALNYGYTF. The full variable domain, its missing parts supplied by reference TRBV29-1 and TRBJ1-2, is SAVISQKPSRDICQRGTSLTIQCQVDSQVTMMFWYRQQPGQSLTLIATANQGSEATYESGFVIDKFPISRPNLTFSTLTVSNMSPEDSSIYLCSVELEGALNYGYTFGSGTRLTVV.

There are a few counts of this clonotype. DNA of the CDR3: TGTGCCAGCAGCCAAGGGACTAGCGGGAGCCGGAGGGAGCAGTACTTC. Its translation: CASSQGTSGSRREQYF. The chain links TRBV3-1 to TRBJ2-7; 13 bases line up with TRBD2. V was clipped by 1 base and J by 7 bases; unmatched bases: 7. This CDR3 spans 16 amino acids. The germline CDR1 and CDR2 sequences are LGHDT and YNNKEL (reference sequence).

This clonotype appeared many times. V gene TRBV5-1 combines with J gene TRBJ2-3; D possibly corresponds to TRBD1 (6 bases). The CDR3 sequence is 15 residues long. Trimming cost V 2 bases and J 2 bases, with 12 bases left between them. CDR1 SGHRS and CDR2 YFSETQ come from the germline V gene. In nucleotides, the CDR3 is TGCGCCAGCAGCTTAATACAGGGATCCACAGATACGCAGTATTTT. Translation: CASSLIQGSTDTQYF. Full variable domain (remainder filled in from reference TRBV5-1 and TRBJ2-3): KAGVTQTPRYLIKTRGQQVTLSCSPISGHRSVSWYQQTPGQGLQFLFEYFSETQRNKGNFPGRFSGRQFSNSRSEMNVSTLELGDSALYLCASSLIQGSTDTQYFGPGTRLTVL.

This clonotype was counted only a few times. The rearrangement links TRBV7-9 to TRBJ1-5, with a possible D match to TRBD1 (6 bases). Trimming took 1 base from V and 6 from J, leaving 16 bases between them. The CDR3 is 16 amino acids. Germline lookup yields CDR1 SEHNR and CDR2 FQNEAQ (reference sequence). CDR3 protein: CASSLDGLGAGQPQHF. The CDR3 bases are TGTGCCAGCAGCTTAGATGGTTTGGGGGCGGGTCAGCCCCAGCATTTT.

This clonotype was observed a few times. This rearrangement joins TRBV29-1 to TRBJ2-7; unclear D gene. The germline CDR1 and CDR2 sequences are SQVTM and ANQGSEA. This CDR3 is 13 amino acids long. The germline V and J ends were trimmed by 1 base and 3 bases, with 10 bases remaining between them. CDR3 residues: CSVEGGVSYEQYF. The DNA of the CDR3 is TGCAGCGTTGAAGGTGGGGTGAGCTACGAGCAGTACTTC.

J is TRBJ2-5 and V is TRBV30, with 14 bases identical to TRBD2. The V segment lost 4 bases and the J segment 5 bases; nucleotides outside the gene matches: 6. CDR3 size: 15 residues. Germline V gene sequence: CDR1 GTSNPN, CDR2 SVGIG (reference sequence). The CDR3: CAWTHGTSGSETQYF. The DNA of the CDR3 is TGTGCCTGGACCCACGGGACTAGCGGGAGTGAGACCCAGTACTTC.

Only a few counts were recorded for this clonotype. This chain links TRBV6-4 with TRBJ2-3; D unresolved. The CDR3 sequence is 15 residues long. Germline assignment: CDR1 MRHNA and CDR2 SNTAGT. V was cut by 2 bases and J by 1 base, with 10 bases left in between. CDR3 loop: CASSDTGFRTDTQYF. DNA of the CDR3: TGTGCCAGCAGTGACACCGGCTTCCGCACAGATACGCAGTATTTT.

The DNA of the CDR3 is TGTGCCACCAGTGATTTTGGAAAGCGGGGGGCGAACAATGAGCAGTTCTTC. This translates into CATSDFGKRGANNEQFF. The rearrangement links TRBV24-1 to TRBJ2-1; TRBD2 aligns across 9 bases. CDR1 is KGHDR, CDR2 SFDVKD, per germline. V lost 1 base to trimming and J lost 5 bases; unmatched junction nucleotides: 8. The CDR3 is 17 amino acids.

About this clonotype itself: An end of the junction differs from the germline gene, which may be a read error. The rearrangement joins TRBV2 to TRBJ2-3; D possibly corresponds to TRBD2 (6 bases). This CDR3 region has 17 residues. CDR1 is SNHLY and CDR2 is FYNNEI in the germline V gene. CDR3 coding DNA: TGTTCCAGCACCGACCCATCTAGCGCAACTAGCACAGATACGCAGTATTTT. Translation: CSSTDPSSATSTDTQYF.

In its sample, this clonotype was seen a few times. This chain joins TRBV25-1 and TRBJ2-5; 9 nucleotides align to TRBD1. V shed 4 bases and J 1 base; nucleotides not matched to a gene: 7. The germline gives CDR1 MGHDK, CDR2 SYGVNS. CDR3 size: 16 residues. The CDR3: CASSVQGAVVQETQYF. Here the CDR3 DNA reads TGTGCCAGCAGTGTACAGGGGGCGGTTGTCCAAGAGACCCAGTACTTC. Drawing the rest from reference TRBV25-1 and TRBJ2-5, the complete variable domain is EADIYQTPRYLVIGTGKKITLECSQTMGHDKMYWYQQDPGMELHLIHYSYGVNSTEKGDLSSESTVSRIRTEHFPLTLESARPSHTSQYLCASSVQGAVVQETQYFGPGTRLLVL.

The chain couples TRBV4-2 to TRBJ2-2; D gene uncertain. With 4 bases removed from V and 3 bases from J, the gap between germline ends came to 18 bases. The CDR3 extends over 17 amino acids. Looked up from germline, CDR1 is LGHNA and CDR2 is YNFKEQ. CDR3 DNA: TGTGCCAGCAGCCCTGGACCCTCCCTGGGCGACACCGGGGAGCTGTTTTTT. Its translation is CASSPGPSLGDTGELFF.

In this sample, this clonotype turned up a few times. In nucleotides, the CDR3 is TGTGCCAGCAGTACCCCGATGACCCCACTCTATGAGCAGTTCTTC. Translation gives CASSTPMTPLYEQFF. This rearrangement joins TRBV6-2 or TRBV6-3 to TRBJ2-1; D call uncertain. This CDR3 contains 15 residues. Germline CDR1 and CDR2: MNHEY and SVGEGT. V shed 5 bases and J shed 8 bases, with 19 bases lying between them.

This clonotype has ten or more counts. The rearrangement uses TRBV29-1 and TRBJ2-5; 8 nucleotides match TRBD1. Germline CDR1 and CDR2: SQVTM and ANQGSEA. This CDR3 has 14 residues. V was clipped by 4 bases and J by 5 bases; unmatched bases: 9. DNA of the CDR3: TGCAGCGTTGGCGGACAGGGCGGTTCGGAGACCCAGTACTTC. This translates into CSVGGQGGSETQYF. Based on the CDR3 plus reference TRBV29-1 and TRBJ2-5, the full variable domain is SAVISQKPSRDICQRGTSLTIQCQVDSQVTMMFWYRQQPGQSLTLIATANQGSEATYESGFVIDKFPISRPNLTFSTLTVSNMSPEDSSIYLCSVGGQGGSETQYFGPGTRLLVL.

This rearrangement joins TRBV7-9 to TRBJ2-6, with D tentatively TRBD2 (6 bases). Trimming removed 4 bases from V and 4 bases from J, with 17 bases in between. The CDR3 contains 17 residues. Germline lookup yields CDR1 SEHNR and CDR2 FQNEAQ (reference sequence). The CDR3 region has the DNA TGTGCCAGCAGCTACGACGGAGGGGTACAGGGGGCCAACGTCCTGACTTTC. Protein product: CASSYDGGVQGANVLTF.

This clonotype was counted at least ten times. V and J are TRBV27 and TRBJ2-7, with D unclear. V was pared by 0 bases and J by 2 bases, with 5 bases between. CDR1 is MNHEY, CDR2 SMNVEV, per germline (reference sequence). This CDR3 is 13 amino acids long. CDR3 coding DNA: TGTGCCAGCAGTTTATCGGAAGCCTACGAGCAGTACTTC. As protein: CASSLSEAYEQYF.

This clonotype came up many times. V usage is TRBV7-6 and J usage is TRBJ2-2; 7 bases line up with TRBD1. Germline assignment: CDR1 SGHVS and CDR2 FNYEAQ. V dropped 2 bases and J dropped 0; count of bases not matched to a gene: 6. The CDR3 has 17 residues. The CDR3 nucleotides are TGTGCCAGCAGCTTACCGGTGGGGACAGCGAACACCGGGGAGCTGTTTTTT. Its protein is CASSLPVGTANTGELFF.

The chain uses TRBV5-6 and TRBJ1-5, with 9 bases lining up with TRBD1. CDR3 size: 18 residues. The germline CDR1 and CDR2 sequences are SGHDT and YYEEEE. After removal of 0 bases from V and 1 base from J, the junction contained 8 bases not matched to a gene. The CDR3 protein is CASSLGGTGFISNQPQHF. CDR3 nucleotides: TGTGCCAGCAGCTTGGGTGGGACAGGGTTCATAAGCAATCAGCCCCAGCATTTT.

In its sample, this clonotype was seen a few times. This sequence joins TRBV19 and TRBJ2-5, with a weak D call TRBD1 (6 bases). CDR3 length: 16 residues. In germline, CDR1 is LNHDA, CDR2 SQIVND (reference sequence). V lost 3 bases, J lost 5 bases, and 19 bases lay in between. The CDR3 nucleotides read TGTGCCAGTAGTATGAGTGACAGGACCGTCGGCGAGACCCAGTACTTC. Residues: CASSMSDRTVGETQYF.

This clonotype was detected only a few times. The chain joins TRBV11-2 to TRBJ2-4; tentatively, D is TRBD1 or TRBD2 (5 bases each). Germline V gene data show CDR1 as SGHAT and CDR2 as FQNNGV. CDR3 size: 16 residues. Trimming stripped 0 bases from V and 1 base from J, with 10 bases between. CDR3 residues: CASSLDEGYAKNIQYF. In DNA, the CDR3 is TGTGCCAGCAGCTTAGATGAGGGGTACGCCAAAAACATTCAGTACTTC.

This clonotype has only a few counts. This chain uses TRBV7-9 with TRBJ2-1; 8 bases agree with TRBD2. The trim removed 2 bases at V and 6 bases at J, leaving 6 bases unmatched. The CDR3 loop spans 15 amino acids. Per the germline V gene, CDR1 is SEHNR and CDR2 is FQNEAQ (reference sequence). The CDR3 reads CASSLIRGGPNEQFF. CDR3 in DNA: TGTGCCAGCAGCTTAATTCGGGGGGGGCCCAATGAGCAGTTCTTC.

This clonotype has just a few counts. The CDR3 sequence: CASSIVMRYGTPEANSPLHF. As DNA, the CDR3 is TGTGCCAGCAGTATTGTGATGCGATATGGGACTCCCGAGGCAAATTCACCCCTCCACTTT. This chain joins TRBV5-8 and TRBJ1-6; D is perhaps TRBD1 (5 bases). The CDR3 is 20 amino acids. Trimming stripped 5 bases from V and 7 bases from J, with 31 bases between. Germline CDR1 is SGHTS and CDR2 is YDEGEE.